Listed below are T cell receptor beta chains from one sample, sequenced in a study of shared T cell receptors in the human thymus. Clones were read by immunoSEQ multiplex PCR, and TCRdb kept only the in-frame ones, dropping some. The data hold about 660,000 clones, with over 75% observed a single time. The same specimen was also included in a second study, on human thymus T cells.

The material sequenced was thymocytes. These receptors originate from a boy in the first two years of life with a congenital heart defect. Both conserved end residues are part of each CDR3. Each record gives: D gene, clone size, J gene, V gene, CDR3 protein, CDR3 DNA. The D gene is left open where the match is weak. Some rows have no size entry. The others give once, few or many, or a class for an expanded clone.

>NA|NA|TRBJ2-1|TRBV6-6
CASSYGGGRSYNEQFF
TGTGCCAGCAGTTACGGGGGCGGGAGATCCTACAATGAGCAGTTCTTC
>NA|NA|TRBJ2-7|TRBV19
CASSTPGTKNHEQYF
TGTGCCAGTAGTACCCCCGGGACAAAGAACCACGAGCAGTACTTC
>TRBD2|NA|TRBJ2-2|TRBV27
CASSLPTSEDGGVGELFF
TGTGCCAGCAGTTTGCCGACTAGCGAGGATGGGGGAGTCGGGGAGCTGTTTTTT
>NA|NA|TRBJ2-7|TRBV6-5
CASIAGGRQYF
TGTGCCAGCATCGCAGGGGGGCGGCAGTACTTC
>TRBD2|NA|TRBJ2-5|TRBV27
CASSPRLAGMRETQYF
TGTGCCAGCAGCCCCCGACTAGCGGGAATGAGGGAGACCCAGTACTTC
>TRBD2|few|TRBJ2-1|TRBV18
CASSSGGRLAGVEFVDHEQFF
TGTGCCAGCTCATCGGGGGGAAGGCTAGCGGGAGTTGAATTCGTCGACCATGAGCAGTTCTTC
>NA|NA|TRBJ2-5|TRBV2
CASKGQPFQETQYF
TGTGCCAGCAAGGGACAACCTTTCCAAGAGACCCAGTACTTC
>TRBD2|NA|TRBJ2-7|TRBV7-9
CASSLAPASGRMIHEQYF
TGTGCCAGCAGCTTAGCGCCGGCTAGCGGGAGGATGATCCACGAGCAGTACTTC
>TRBD2|NA|TRBJ2-1|TRBV7-2
CASSSRTSGIVWNEQFF
TGTGCCAGCAGCTCACGGACTAGCGGGATAGTATGGAATGAGCAGTTCTTC
>NA|NA|TRBJ1-1|TRBV10-3
CAISLTNPGTPNTEAFF
TGTGCCATCAGTCTCACTAACCCCGGGACACCGAACACTGAAGCTTTCTTT
>TRBD1|NA|TRBJ2-3|TRBV19
CASSILLSEGTDSSTDTQYF
TGTGCCAGTAGTATATTATTGTCTGAGGGGACAGATTCTAGCACAGATACGCAGTATTTT
>NA|NA|TRBJ2-7|TRBV23-1
CASSQSPEQPINNYEQYF
TGCGCCAGCAGTCAATCGCCAGAACAGCCGATTAATAATTACGAGCAGTACTTC
>NA|NA|TRBJ2-2|TRBV9
CASSGSGVNTGELFF
TGTGCCAGCAGCGGTAGCGGCGTAAACACCGGGGAGCTGTTTTTT
>NA|NA|TRBJ2-1|TRBV10-2
CASSEGDLAPYNEQFF
TGCGCCAGCAGTGAGGGAGATCTAGCCCCCTACAATGAGCAGTTCTTC
>TRBD2|NA|TRBJ2-7|TRBV7-2
CASSLAAGLAYYEQYF
TGTGCCAGCAGCTTAGCGGCTGGACTAGCGTACTACGAGCAGTACTTC
>NA|NA|TRBJ1-5|TRBV28
CASSFPNQPQHF
TGTGCCAGCAGTTTCCCGAATCAGCCCCAGCATTTT
>TRBD2|NA|TRBJ2-3|TRBV5-6
CASSWSGASGHTDTQYF
TGTGCCAGCAGCTGGAGCGGCGCTAGCGGCCACACAGATACGCAGTATTTT
>NA|NA|TRBJ1-4|TRBV7-9
CASIASGGKGEKLFF
TGTGCCAGCATCGCTTCCGGAGGGAAAGGTGAAAAACTGTTTTTT
>NA|NA|TRBJ2-3|TRBV30
CAWGVLRYFSTDTQYF
TGTGCCTGGGGAGTCCTTAGGTACTTTAGCACAGATACGCAGTATTTT
>NA|NA|TRBJ2-3|TRBV6-1
CASSDVRRSADTQYF
TGTGCCAGCAGTGATGTGCGCCGAAGTGCAGATACGCAGTATTTT
>TRBD1|NA|TRBJ2-3|TRBV28
CASSLPHRQGGFTDTQYF
TGTGCCAGCAGTTTACCCCATCGACAGGGGGGGTTCACAGATACGCAGTATTTT
>NA|once|TRBJ2-7|TRBV5-6
CASSSTSYEQYF
TGTGCCAGCAGCTCTACGTCCTACGAGCAGTACTTC
>TRBD2|NA|TRBJ2-2|TRBV5-4
CASSHLTSAGELFF
TGTGCCAGCAGCCATCTCACTAGCGCCGGGGAGCTGTTTTTT